The 19 T cell receptor beta chains reported below all come from one sample, sequenced in a study of blood T cell repertoires in COVID-19. Using immunoSEQ multiplex PCR, the repertoire was profiled, and TCRdb retains in-frame clones only, with some absent. The table lists a few hundred thousand clones, almost 90% of them singletons. Material: peripheral blood. The source is a woman aged 55 to 70 with COVID-19, enrolled during active disease.

The gene calls are TRBV6-5 and TRBJ2-3; a weak D match, TRBD2 (6 bases). Trimming cost V 7 bases and J 4 bases, with 12 bases left between them. Germline CDR1 and CDR2: MNHEY and SVGAGI. The CDR3 spans 13 residues. Here the CDR3 reads CASKTGGADTQYF. The CDR3 nucleotides are TGTGCCAGCAAGACCGGGGGTGCAGATACGCAGTATTTT.

The chain links TRBV3-1 (or the pseudogene TRBV3-2) to TRBJ1-1; D is ambiguous. Looked up from germline, CDR1 is LGHDT and CDR2 is YNNKEL (reference sequence). The CDR3 is 13 amino acids. The V end was cut by 1 base, the J end by 5 bases, with 8 bases between. For the CDR3, the DNA is TGTGCCAGCAGCCAAGGTCCCGGGACTGAAGCTTTCTTT. Translation: CASSQGPGTEAFF.

J is TRBJ2-4 and V is TRBV9; 7 nucleotides align to TRBD1. The germline V gene has CDR1 SGDLS and CDR2 YYNGEE. This CDR3 has 14 residues. Germline trimming cut 0 bases from V and 6 bases from J; bases unmatched to any gene: 3. Here the CDR3 reads CASSVEPGGNIQYF. CDR3 DNA: TGTGCCAGCAGCGTAGAGCCAGGGGGAAACATTCAGTACTTC.

This clone was picked up one time. CDR3 nucleotide sequence: TGTGCCAGTAGTATGTCACAGGGTAATCTTGATCAGCCCCAGCATTTT. It is translated as CASSMSQGNLDQPQHF. The chain recombines TRBV19 with TRBJ1-5; D perhaps matches TRBD1 (6 bases). This CDR3 has 16 amino acids. Per germline, CDR1 LNHDA and CDR2 SQIVND (reference sequence). The V end lost 3 bases, the J end lost 5 bases, and 17 bases lay between the germline ends.

This chain uses TRBV27 with TRBJ1-2, with 8 bases identical to TRBD1. J gave up 3 bases and V 6 bases, and 3 bases lay outside the gene matches. This CDR3 is built from 13 residues. Germline loops: CDR1 MNHEY, CDR2 SMNVEV (reference sequence). The CDR3 region is CASSRDRYYGYTF. For the CDR3, the DNA is TGTGCCAGCAGCCGGGACAGGTACTATGGCTACACCTTC.

Comment on this clone: The sample has other DNA sequences that encode this CDR3 too. This sequence joins TRBV3-1 (or the pseudogene TRBV3-2) and TRBJ2-5, with D perhaps matching TRBD1 (5 bases). Germline V gene sequence: CDR1 LGHDT, CDR2 YNNKEL (reference sequence). Between the trimmed V and J ends, which lost 1 base and 5 bases, there was a span of 11 bases. The CDR3 has 14 amino acids. This chain's CDR3 is CASSQGRGSETQYF. The CDR3 coding sequence is TGTGCCAGCAGCCAAGGTAGGGGATCCGAGACCCAGTACTTC.

This chain joins TRBV3-1 (or the pseudogene TRBV3-2) and TRBJ2-7; no firm D call. V dropped 1 base and J dropped 3 bases, with 13 bases sitting between them. This CDR3 has 15 residues. Germline V gene data show CDR1 as LGHDT and CDR2 as YNNKEL (reference sequence). The CDR3 sequence: CASSQGSAILYEQYF. For the CDR3, the DNA is TGTGCCAGCAGCCAAGGTTCAGCGATCCTCTACGAGCAGTACTTC.

The V call is TRBV6-5, the J call TRBJ1-2; 10 nucleotides align to TRBD1. Trimming removed 4 bases from V and 2 bases from J; junction bases left unmatched: 7. CDR1 is MNHEY and CDR2 is SVGAGI in the germline V gene. This CDR3 is 16 amino acids long. The DNA for the CDR3 is TGTGCCAGCAGTTGGGGCCTGGGACAGGGGAACTATGGCTACACCTTC. Its translation: CASSWGLGQGNYGYTF.

This chain links TRBV24-1 with TRBJ1-3, with 7 bases identical to TRBD1. This CDR3 region has 14 residues. Trimming removed 3 bases from V and 8 bases from J; junction bases left unmatched: 6. Germline assignment: CDR1 KGHDR and CDR2 SFDVKD. This chain's CDR3 is CATSDADRAYTIYF. CDR3 coding DNA: TGTGCCACCAGTGATGCAGACAGGGCCTACACCATATATTTT.

The chain is built from TRBV5-4 and TRBJ1-3, with D possibly matching TRBD1 (6 bases). The CDR3 is made up of 15 amino acids. Trimming left V 3 bases short and J 3 bases short, with 13 bases between. Germline CDR1 SGHNT, CDR2 YYREEE (reference sequence). CDR3 amino acids: CASSSPTGYGNTIYF. CDR3 in DNA: TGTGCCAGCAGCTCACCCACAGGGTATGGAAACACCATATATTTT.

This chain joins TRBV15 and TRBJ2-3, with D tentatively TRBD1 (6 bases). V gave up 0 bases and J gave up 0 bases, with 10 bases separating them. The CDR3 extends over 16 amino acids. The germline CDR1 and CDR2 sequences are LNHNV and YYDKDF (reference sequence). CDR3 nucleotide sequence: TGTGCCACCAGCAGAGACGGACAGCCCAGCACAGATACGCAGTATTTT. It specifies CATSRDGQPSTDTQYF.

The chain joins TRBV7-6 to TRBJ2-3, with 7 bases fitting TRBD2. The CDR3 has 15 amino acids. V was clipped by 5 bases and J by 6 bases; unmatched bases: 11. Germline V gives CDR1 SGHVS, CDR2 FNYEAQ. Here the CDR3 DNA reads TGTGCCAGCAGCCGGACTAGGGATTCCCCTGATACGCAGTATTTT. This sequence encodes CASSRTRDSPDTQYF.

CDR3 DNA sequence: TGTGCCACCAGTGACAGGGTTGAGACCCAGTACTTC. It yields the protein CATSDRVETQYF. The J gene is TRBJ2-5, the V gene TRBV15; 7 bases are shared with TRBD1. J was trimmed by 5 bases and V by 6 bases; bases with no gene match: 3. The CDR3 runs 12 residues. CDR1 and CDR2 from the germline V gene are LNHNV and YYDKDF (reference sequence).

V usage is TRBV5-4 and J usage is TRBJ2-7; no definite D call. The V gene lost 4 bases and the J gene lost 6 bases, with 11 bases spanning the gap. Germline V lookup: CDR1 SGHNT, CDR2 YYREEE (reference sequence). The CDR3 runs 12 residues. CDR3 region: CASSLESSEQYF. The CDR3 nucleotides read TGTGCCAGCAGCCTGGAATCATCCGAGCAGTACTTC. The entire variable domain, with the rest obtained from reference TRBV5-4 and TRBJ2-7, is as follows: ETGVTQSPTHLIKTRGQQVTLRCSSQSGHNTVSWYQQALGQGPQFIFQYYREEENGRGNFPPRFSGLQFPNYSSELNVNALELDDSALYLCASSLESSEQYFGPGTRLTVT.

V gene TRBV19 combines with J gene TRBJ2-1; TRBD1 aligns across 8 bases. The CDR3 covers 15 residues. Trimming took 2 bases from V and 5 from J; bases not matched to a gene: 5. Per the germline V gene, CDR1 is LNHDA and CDR2 is SQIVND (reference sequence). Written as DNA, the CDR3 is TGTGCCAGTAGTATAATCCGGACAGGGAACAATGAGCAGTTCTTC. This translates into CASSIIRTGNNEQFF.

The rearrangement uses TRBV28 and TRBJ1-1, with 8 nucleotides matching TRBD1. The CDR3 contains 16 residues. Germline assignment: CDR1 MDHEN and CDR2 SYDVKM. Trimming removed 5 bases from V and 1 base from J; junction bases left unmatched: 9. In nucleotides, the CDR3 is TGTGCCAGCAGTCCCAACAGGGGGGTGGGGAACACTGAAGCTTTCTTT. This codes for CASSPNRGVGNTEAFF.

This chain joins TRBV6-5 and TRBJ1-5, with TRBD1 as a possible D gene (6 bases). The ends were cut back, 8 bases at V and 5 bases at J, with 10 bases in the middle. Germline V gene data show CDR1 as MNHEY and CDR2 as SVGAGI. The CDR3 runs to 12 residues. The CDR3 DNA sequence: TGTGCCAGCGGAGGGGGGGATCAGCCCCAGCATTTT. Translating it yields CASGGGDQPQHF.

This sequence joins TRBV5-1 and TRBJ2-7; TRBD2 matches 10 bases. The CDR3 sequence is 15 residues long. V shed 9 bases and J 6 bases; nucleotides not matched to a gene: 15. Germline lookup yields CDR1 SGHRS and CDR2 YFSETQ. The CDR3 region has the DNA TGCGCCACCAAACAGTCTAGCGGGGGCACAGGCGAGCAGTACTTC. Translated, it gives CATKQSSGGTGEQYF.

J is TRBJ2-2 and V is TRBV5-5; a weak D match, TRBD1 (6 bases). Germline V gene lookup returns CDR1 SGHKS and CDR2 YYEKEE (reference sequence). CDR3 length equals 15 residues. V was shortened by 4 bases and J by 7 bases, with 17 bases between the two germline ends. The CDR3 loop is CASSPEQGFGGELFF. Written as DNA, the CDR3 is TGTGCCAGCAGCCCGGAACAGGGCTTTGGCGGGGAGCTGTTTTTT.